The T cell receptor beta chain under discussion was sequenced for a study of T cells in Graves' hyperthyroidism and ophthalmopathy (dated 2019 in TCRdb). Looking at the study overall: Peripheral blood samples were taken at the time of initial diagnosis, prior to any treatment. For training and testing, the 100 or so patients in the discovery cohort were randomly divided in a 7:3 ratio. Prospective prediction of ophthalmopathy was tested in an independent validation cohort consisting of 18 hyperthyroidism patients and some 17 patients who later progressed to ophthalmopathy. After sampling, hyperthyroidism patients received methimazole starting at 30 mg daily, and ophthalmopathy patients received high-dose intravenous methylprednisolone. The study also compared thyroid tissue and blood T-cell repertoires from roughly six Graves' hyperthyroidism patients. The paper reports TCR Vbeta CDR3 sequencing of approximately 140 peripheral blood samples: approximately 41 ophthalmopathy, under 85 hyperthyroidism and around 17 progressor patients. To identify distinguishing TCR V-J signatures, a discovery cohort of 90 to 100 patients was used, comprising 43 with Graves' ophthalmopathy and some 60 with stable Graves' hyperthyroidism.

The study at large found these results: Most expanded thyroid clonotypes (frequency above 0.001) were also detected in blood, a finding suggesting that blood repertoires may reflect thyroid immune responses. In validation, progression to ophthalmopathy was predicted by the model with approximately 67% sensitivity and 72.22% specificity, a median of around 6.5 months before onset. Ophthalmopathy was separated from stable hyperthyroidism by a 13 V-J signature model, with 85% to 90% sensitivity and around 81% specificity obtained in cross-validation and 80%/75% obtained in testing. No statistical method was used to fix the sample size in advance, and group allocation was not hidden from the investigators.

Hyperthyroidism patients were newly diagnosed, had a disease duration of under 2 months, and were aged 18 to 65 years. Any patient with an uncontrolled infection, another autoimmune disease, pregnancy or lactation was excluded. Diagnoses were established on the basis of clinical symptoms, serum thyroxine and TRAb, thyroid ultrasound, and orbital computed tomography. For progressor patients, blood was drawn at the first diagnosis of hyperthyroidism, before any ophthalmopathy symptoms had appeared. PBMCs were isolated from about 10 ml of fresh peripheral blood by Ficoll-Paque density gradient centrifugation. Progressor patients were first diagnosed with Graves' hyperthyroidism and then developed ophthalmopathy during follow-up. Total RNA was extracted using Trizol reagent, and RNA quality was assessed on an Agilent 2100 Bioanalyzer. The TCR beta CDR3 regions were amplified from RNA transcripts. The first round of RT-PCR for the TCR CDR3 was performed with the HTBI primer set and the Qiagen OneStep RT-PCR kit. Libraries were constructed in a second round of multiplex PCR, after which size selection and purification were performed. Paired-end sequencing of the libraries was performed with 100 bp reads on an Illumina HiSeq2000. The authors' analysis ran thus. SOAPnuke was used to process the raw data, throwing out any read that contained adapters or uncalled bases, had a mean Phred below 15, or lacked an exact constant-primer or identifier match. COPE v1.2.5 was used to merge high-quality paired reads, and clonotypes were defined as unique nucleotide sequences. MiTCR v1.1 was used to align clonotypes to the IMGT TRBV, TRBD and TRBJ reference segments. Analysis was restricted to V-J combinations with a frequency above 0.0001, which covered roughly 99% of repertoires. A TCS score was defined as the ratio between F50 (clonal expansion) and ExV (chaos), using BLOSUM62-based TCRdist between CDR3 peptides within each V-J. Welch's t-statistics and random forest reduced 500 to 550 V-J features to 13, which were used in a naive Bayes classifier (R e1071). The public reads were reanalyzed by TCRdb: fastp trimming at Q25, MiXCR alignment, in-frame beta chains only. Identical CDR3 proteins give one entry, which carries the most common genes and DNA. It is TCRdb's table, rather than the study itself, that gives the V and J calls and clone size. For this sample the table gives 650,000 to 850,000 distinct CDR3 sequences, of which about 17% were detected only once. The top ten clones comprise approximately 15% of the sample.

This clonotype was observed at least ten times. Its antigen is unknown. Per-base quality was not reported, and no clone a single base away is much larger than it. This receptor was obtained from a woman in her forties or fifties with Graves' hyperthyroidism that later progressed to Graves' ophthalmopathy. Sequenced material: blood.

CDR3 region: CASSPTGYNEQFF. The DNA sequence is TGCGCCAGCAGCCCGACAGGGTACAATGAGCAGTTCTTC. The chain is made from TRBV5-1 and TRBJ2-1, and 7 junctional nucleotides match TRBD1. CDR1 and CDR2 were assigned from the germline V gene as SGHRS and YFSETQ. Trimming removed 4 bases from V and 4 bases from J; the gene matches leave 2 bases unexplained. The CDR3 runs 13 residues from the cysteine to the phenylalanine. This entry keeps only the CDR3 DNA: 39 bases, framed from base 1.